These T cell receptor beta chains were read from a single sample in a study of blood T cell repertoires in COVID-19. Sequencing used immunoSEQ multiplex PCR; TCRdb keeps in-frame clones, though not all of them. The profile shows hundreds of thousands of clones, around 90% of them singletons. Sample: peripheral blood. Every receptor here comes from a woman in her twenties or thirties with acute or convalescent COVID-19. Each CDR3 is given with its conserved first and last residue. D genes are given only for firm matches. Size values are once, few and many counts, or a class for expanded clones, and some rows have none.

v_gene: TRBV5-1; abundance: few; d_gene: TRBD1; j_gene: TRBJ2-5; CDR3aa: CASNPDRVGETQYF; CDR3nt: TGCGCCAGCAACCCCGACAGGGTGGGCGAGACCCAGTACTTC
v_gene: TRBV27; abundance: once; d_gene: TRBD1; j_gene: TRBJ1-6; CDR3aa: CASSLRTGGSRLNNSPLHF; CDR3nt: TGTGCCAGCAGTTTAAGAACAGGGGGCTCGAGACTCAATAATTCACCCCTCCACTTT
v_gene: TRBV5-1; abundance: .; d_gene: .; j_gene: TRBJ1-2; CDR3aa: CASSLQGDYGYTF; CDR3nt: TGCGCCAGCAGCCTACAGGGTGACTATGGCTACACCTTC
v_gene: TRBV7-8; abundance: .; d_gene: .; j_gene: TRBJ2-5; CDR3aa: CASSLAGGPSQETQYF; CDR3nt: TGTGCCAGCAGCTTAGCGGGAGGCCCATCCCAAGAGACCCAGTACTTC
v_gene: TRBV19; abundance: .; d_gene: .; j_gene: TRBJ1-6; CDR3aa: CASSIQDKNSPLHF; CDR3nt: TGTGCCAGTAGTATTCAGGACAAGAATTCACCCCTCCACTTT
v_gene: TRBV3-1/TRBV3-2; abundance: .; d_gene: TRBD2; j_gene: TRBJ2-1; CDR3aa: CASSPKWTSGRGSYNEQFF; CDR3nt: TGTGCCAGCAGCCCCAAATGGACTAGCGGGAGAGGGTCCTACAATGAGCAGTTCTTC
v_gene: TRBV2; abundance: few; d_gene: TRBD1; j_gene: TRBJ2-6; CDR3aa: CASSATGVGANVLTF; CDR3nt: TGTGCCAGCAGTGCGACAGGGGTGGGGGCCAACGTCCTGACTTTC
v_gene: TRBV11-2; abundance: .; d_gene: .; j_gene: TRBJ2-1; CDR3aa: CASSSTGSAGANEQFF; CDR3nt: TGTGCCAGCAGCTCCACGGGAAGCGCAGGGGCCAATGAGCAGTTCTTC
v_gene: TRBV29-1; abundance: .; d_gene: TRBD1; j_gene: TRBJ1-1; CDR3aa: CSAQRGQGGTEAFF; CDR3nt: TGCAGCGCTCAGAGAGGACAGGGGGGTACTGAAGCTTTCTTT
v_gene: TRBV4-3; abundance: .; d_gene: .; j_gene: TRBJ2-1; CDR3aa: CASSGAPTGYNEQFF; CDR3nt: TGCGCCAGCTCTGGCGCCCCTACGGGGTACAATGAGCAGTTCTTC